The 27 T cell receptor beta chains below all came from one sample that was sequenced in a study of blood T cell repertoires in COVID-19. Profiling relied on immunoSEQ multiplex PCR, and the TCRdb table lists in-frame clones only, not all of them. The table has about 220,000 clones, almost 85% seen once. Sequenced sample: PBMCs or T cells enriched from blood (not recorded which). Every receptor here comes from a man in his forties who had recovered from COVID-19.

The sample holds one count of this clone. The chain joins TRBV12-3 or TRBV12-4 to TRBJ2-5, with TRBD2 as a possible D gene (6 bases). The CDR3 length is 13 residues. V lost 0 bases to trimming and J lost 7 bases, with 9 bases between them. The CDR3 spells CASSLAERVTQYF. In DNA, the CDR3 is TGTGCCAGCAGTTTAGCGGAGCGGGTGACCCAGTACTTC.

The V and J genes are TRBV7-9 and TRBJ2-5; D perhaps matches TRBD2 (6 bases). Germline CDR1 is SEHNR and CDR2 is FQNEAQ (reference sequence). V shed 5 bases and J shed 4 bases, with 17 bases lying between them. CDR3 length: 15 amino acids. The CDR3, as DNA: TGTGCCAGCAGCCCCCAGGGCGGGGAAGGAGAGACCCAGTACTTC. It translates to CASSPQGGEGETQYF.

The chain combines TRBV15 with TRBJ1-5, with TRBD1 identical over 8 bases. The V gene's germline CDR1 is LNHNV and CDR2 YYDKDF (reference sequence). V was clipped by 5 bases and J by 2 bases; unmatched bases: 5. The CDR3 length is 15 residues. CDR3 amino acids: CATSGQGIRNQPQHF. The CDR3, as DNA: TGTGCCACCAGCGGACAGGGAATTCGCAATCAGCCCCAGCATTTT.

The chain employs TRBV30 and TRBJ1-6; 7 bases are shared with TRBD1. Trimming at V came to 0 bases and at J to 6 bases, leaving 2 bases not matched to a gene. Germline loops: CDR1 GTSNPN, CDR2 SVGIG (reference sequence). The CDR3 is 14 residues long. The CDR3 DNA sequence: TGTGCCTGGAGTGTATCAGGGGGTAATTCACCCCTCCACTTT. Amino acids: CAWSVSGGNSPLHF.

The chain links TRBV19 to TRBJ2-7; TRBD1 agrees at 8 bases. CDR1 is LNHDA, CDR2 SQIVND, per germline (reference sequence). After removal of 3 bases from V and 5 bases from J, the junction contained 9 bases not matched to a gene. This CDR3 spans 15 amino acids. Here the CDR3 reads CASSMLRDRINEQYF. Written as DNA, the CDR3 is TGTGCCAGTAGTATGCTCCGGGACAGGATTAACGAGCAGTACTTC.

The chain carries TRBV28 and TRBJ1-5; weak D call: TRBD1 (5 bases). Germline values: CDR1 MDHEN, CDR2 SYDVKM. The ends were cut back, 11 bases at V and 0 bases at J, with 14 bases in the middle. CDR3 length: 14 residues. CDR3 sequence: CAGEEGNSNQPQHF. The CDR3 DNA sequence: TGTGCCGGGGAGGAGGGGAATAGCAATCAGCCCCAGCATTTT.

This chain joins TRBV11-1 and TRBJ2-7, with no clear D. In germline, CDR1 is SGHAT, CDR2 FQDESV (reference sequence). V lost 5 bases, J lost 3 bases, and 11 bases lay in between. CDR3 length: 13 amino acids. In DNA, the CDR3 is TGTGCCAGCAGCCTAAATTCCGACTACGAGCAGTACTTC. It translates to CASSLNSDYEQYF.

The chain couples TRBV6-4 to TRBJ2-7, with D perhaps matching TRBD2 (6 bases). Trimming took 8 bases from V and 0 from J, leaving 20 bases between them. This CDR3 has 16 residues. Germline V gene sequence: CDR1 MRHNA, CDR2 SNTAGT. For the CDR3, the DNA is TGTGCCAGCCGAGGTTATAGCGGAAAAGACTCCTACGAGCAGTACTTC. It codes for CASRGYSGKDSYEQYF.

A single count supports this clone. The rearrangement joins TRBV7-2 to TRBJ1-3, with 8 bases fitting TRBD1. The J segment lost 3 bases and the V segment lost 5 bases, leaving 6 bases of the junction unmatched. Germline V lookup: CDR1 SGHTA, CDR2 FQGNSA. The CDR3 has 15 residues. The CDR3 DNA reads TGTGCCAGCAGCGGACAGGGTACTAGTGGAAACACCATATATTTT. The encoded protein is CASSGQGTSGNTIYF.

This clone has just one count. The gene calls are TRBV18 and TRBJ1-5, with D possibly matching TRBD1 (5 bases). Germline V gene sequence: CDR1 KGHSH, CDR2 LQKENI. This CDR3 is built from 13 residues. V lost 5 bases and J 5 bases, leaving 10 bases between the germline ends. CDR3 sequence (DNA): TGTGCCAGCTCAGACAGTATTGATCAGCCCCAGCATTTT. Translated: CASSDSIDQPQHF.

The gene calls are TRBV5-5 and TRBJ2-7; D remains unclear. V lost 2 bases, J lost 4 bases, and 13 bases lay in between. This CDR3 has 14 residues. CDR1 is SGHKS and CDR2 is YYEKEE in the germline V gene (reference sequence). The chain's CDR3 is CASSFERVLYEQYF. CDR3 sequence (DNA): TGTGCCAGCAGCTTTGAACGGGTTCTTTACGAGCAGTACTTC.

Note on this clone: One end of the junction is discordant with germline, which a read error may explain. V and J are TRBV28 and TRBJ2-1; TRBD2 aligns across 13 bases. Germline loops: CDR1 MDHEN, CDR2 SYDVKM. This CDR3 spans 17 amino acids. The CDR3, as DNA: TGTGCCAGCCAACCGGGACTAGCGGGGATATCCTCCAATGAGCAGTTCTTC. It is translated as CASQPGLAGISSNEQFF.

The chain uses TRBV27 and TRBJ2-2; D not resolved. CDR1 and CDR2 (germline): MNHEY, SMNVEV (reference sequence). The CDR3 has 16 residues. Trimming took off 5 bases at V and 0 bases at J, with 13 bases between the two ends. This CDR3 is CASSRPVSANTGELFF. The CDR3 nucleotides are TGTGCCAGCAGTCGTCCTGTCTCTGCGAACACCGGGGAGCTGTTTTTT.

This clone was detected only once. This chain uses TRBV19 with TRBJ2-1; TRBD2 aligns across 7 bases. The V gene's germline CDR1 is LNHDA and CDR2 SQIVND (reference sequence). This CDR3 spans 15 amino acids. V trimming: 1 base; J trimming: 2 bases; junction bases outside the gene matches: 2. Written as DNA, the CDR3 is TGTGCCAGTAGTATAGGCGGGAGCCCCTACAATGAGCAGTTCTTC. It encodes CASSIGGSPYNEQFF.

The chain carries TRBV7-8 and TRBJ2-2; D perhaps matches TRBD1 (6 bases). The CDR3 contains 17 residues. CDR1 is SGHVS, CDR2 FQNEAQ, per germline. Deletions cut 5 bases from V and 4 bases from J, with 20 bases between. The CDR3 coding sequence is TGTGCCAGCAGCCACTTCCGACAGGTGAAACCCACCGGGGAGCTGTTTTTT. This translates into CASSHFRQVKPTGELFF.

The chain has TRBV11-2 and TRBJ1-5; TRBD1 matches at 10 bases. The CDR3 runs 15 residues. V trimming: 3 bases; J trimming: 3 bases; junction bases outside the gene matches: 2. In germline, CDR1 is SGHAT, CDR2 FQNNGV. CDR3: CASSLGQGFNQPQHF. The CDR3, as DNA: TGTGCCAGCAGCTTGGGACAGGGGTTCAATCAGCCCCAGCATTTT.

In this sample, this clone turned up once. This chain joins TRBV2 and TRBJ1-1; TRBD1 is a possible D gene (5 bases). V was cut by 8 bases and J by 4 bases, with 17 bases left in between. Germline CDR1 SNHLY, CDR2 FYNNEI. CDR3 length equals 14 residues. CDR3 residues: CASSLGRGGTEAFF. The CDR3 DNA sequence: TGTGCCAGCTCCCTCGGCCGGGGGGGCACTGAAGCTTTCTTT.

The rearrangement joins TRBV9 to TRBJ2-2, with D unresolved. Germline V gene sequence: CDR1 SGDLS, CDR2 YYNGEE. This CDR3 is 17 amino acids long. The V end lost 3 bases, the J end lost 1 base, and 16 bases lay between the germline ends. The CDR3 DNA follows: TGTGCCAGCAGCGCCTCCGGGTCCTTCCTGAACACCGGGGAGCTGTTTTTT. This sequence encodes CASSASGSFLNTGELFF.

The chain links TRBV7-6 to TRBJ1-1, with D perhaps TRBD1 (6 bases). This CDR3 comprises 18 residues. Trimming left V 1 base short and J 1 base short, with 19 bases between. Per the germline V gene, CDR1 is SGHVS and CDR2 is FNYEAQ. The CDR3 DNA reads TGTGCCAGCAGCTTAGTAAGCTCAGGGGCGCTGAGGAACACTGAAGCTTTCTTT. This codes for CASSLVSSGALRNTEAFF.

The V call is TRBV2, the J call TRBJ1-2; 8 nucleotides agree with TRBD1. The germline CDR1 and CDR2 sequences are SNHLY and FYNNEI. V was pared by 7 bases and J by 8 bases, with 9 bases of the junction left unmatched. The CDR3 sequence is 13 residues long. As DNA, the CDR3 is TGTGCCAGCACCTCCCTACAGGGGGGGGGCTACACCTTC. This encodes CASTSLQGGGYTF.

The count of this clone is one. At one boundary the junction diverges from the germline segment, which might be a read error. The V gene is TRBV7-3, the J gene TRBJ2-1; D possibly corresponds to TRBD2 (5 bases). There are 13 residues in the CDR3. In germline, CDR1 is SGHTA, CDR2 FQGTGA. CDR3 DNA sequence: TGTGCCAGCAGCTCCCCACTGAATGACCCGGGGATCTTC. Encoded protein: CASSSPLNDPGIF.

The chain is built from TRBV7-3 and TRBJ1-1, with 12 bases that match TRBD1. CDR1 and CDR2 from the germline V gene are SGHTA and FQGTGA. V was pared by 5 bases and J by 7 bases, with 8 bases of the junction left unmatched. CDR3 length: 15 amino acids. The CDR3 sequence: CASSPRGTGGYEAFF. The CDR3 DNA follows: TGTGCCAGCAGCCCCCGTGGGACAGGGGGCTATGAAGCTTTCTTT.

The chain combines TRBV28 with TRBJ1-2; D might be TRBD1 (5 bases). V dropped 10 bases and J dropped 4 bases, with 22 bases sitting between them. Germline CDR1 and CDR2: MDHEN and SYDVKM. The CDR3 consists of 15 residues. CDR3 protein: CATLDSQGIAYGYTF. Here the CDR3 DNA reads TGTGCCACCCTCGACAGCCAGGGCATCGCCTATGGCTACACCTTC.

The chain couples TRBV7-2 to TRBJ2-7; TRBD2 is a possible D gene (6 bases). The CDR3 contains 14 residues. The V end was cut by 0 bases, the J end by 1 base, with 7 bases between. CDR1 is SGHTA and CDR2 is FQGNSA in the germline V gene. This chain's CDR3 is CASSLASGSYEQYF. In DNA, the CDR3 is TGTGCCAGCAGCTTAGCTAGCGGATCCTACGAGCAGTACTTC. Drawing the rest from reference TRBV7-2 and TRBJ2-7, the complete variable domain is GAGVSQSPSNKVTEKGKDVELRCDPISGHTALYWYRQSLGQGLEFLIYFQGNSAPDKSGLPSDRFSAERTGGSVSTLTIQRTQQEDSAVYLCASSLASGSYEQYFGPGTRLTVT.

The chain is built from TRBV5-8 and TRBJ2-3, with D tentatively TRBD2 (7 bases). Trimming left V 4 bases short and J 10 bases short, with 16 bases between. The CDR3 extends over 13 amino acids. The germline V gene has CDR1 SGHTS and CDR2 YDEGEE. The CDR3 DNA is TGTGCCAGCAGCGTGGGGGGGCCGGGGCCGCAGTATTTT. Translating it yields CASSVGGPGPQYF.

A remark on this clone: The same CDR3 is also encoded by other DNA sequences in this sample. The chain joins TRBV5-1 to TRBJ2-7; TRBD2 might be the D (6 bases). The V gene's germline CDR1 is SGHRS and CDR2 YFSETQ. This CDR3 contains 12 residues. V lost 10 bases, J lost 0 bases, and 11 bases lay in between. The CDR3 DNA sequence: TGCGCCTCTAGCGAAAGCTCCTACGAGCAGTACTTC. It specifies CASSESSYEQYF.

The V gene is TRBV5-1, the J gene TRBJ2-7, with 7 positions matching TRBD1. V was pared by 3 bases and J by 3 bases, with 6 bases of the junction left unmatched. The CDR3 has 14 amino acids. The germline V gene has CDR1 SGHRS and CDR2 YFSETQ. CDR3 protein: CASSSQGPNYEQYF. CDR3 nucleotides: TGCGCCAGCAGCTCACAGGGGCCAAACTACGAGCAGTACTTC.